The 8 T cell receptor beta chains reported below all come from one sample, sequenced in a study of CD8 T cells in ankylosing spondylitis. TCRdb redid the calling of the 5' RACE reads with MiXCR, one entry per CDR3 protein. The sample contains around 230,000 distinct CDR3 sequences, roughly 8.6% of which appear only once. Sequenced material: blood, either unsorted or a sorted T cell fraction (not recorded which). The receptors originated from a male donor with ankylosing spondylitis or in good health (not recorded which).

This chain uses TRBV20-1 with TRBJ2-1, with 12 positions matching TRBD1. The CDR3 contains 15 residues. Germline trimming cut 6 bases from V and 7 bases from J; bases unmatched to any gene: 10. CDR1 and CDR2 from the germline V gene are DFQATT and SNEGSKA (reference sequence). CDR3 amino acids: CSAEEPGQGANEQFF. The CDR3 DNA is TGCAGTGCCGAAGAGCCGGGACAGGGGGCTAATGAGCAGTTCTTC.

The sample holds many counts of this clonotype. The J gene is TRBJ1-5, the V gene TRBV5-1; D call uncertain. V lost 1 base and J 1 base, leaving 9 bases between the germline ends. The CDR3 spans 15 residues. Germline loops: CDR1 SGHRS, CDR2 YFSETQ. CDR3 in amino acids: CASSLTGMSNQPQHF. The CDR3 DNA reads as TGCGCCAGCAGCTTGACGGGCATGAGCAATCAGCCCCAGCATTTT.

This clonotype was counted many times. The V and J genes are TRBV6-5 and TRBJ1-5; TRBD1 might be the D (5 bases). CDR1 is MNHEY, CDR2 SVGAGI, per germline. The CDR3 extends over 14 amino acids. Between the trimmed V and J ends, which lost 2 bases and 6 bases, there was a span of 11 bases. The CDR3, as DNA: TGTGCCAGCAGTTACGGGGCAGGGCCTCAGCCCCAGCATTTT. This codes for CASSYGAGPQPQHF.

This clonotype turned up a few times. The V call is TRBV12-3 or TRBV12-4, the J call TRBJ2-3; tentatively, D is TRBD1 (5 bases). V lost 3 bases and J lost 10, with 14 bases in between. The CDR3 is 13 amino acids. The CDR3 DNA is TGTGCCAGCAGTTTCTCTACTCAGGGCGCGCAGTATTTT. Amino acids: CASSFSTQGAQYF.

This clonotype has a count of ten or more. V is TRBV12-3 or TRBV12-4 and J is TRBJ1-2; weak D call: TRBD1 (6 bases). The V gene lost 3 bases and the J gene lost 7 bases, with 12 bases spanning the gap. CDR3 length equals 13 residues. As DNA, the CDR3 is TGTGCCAGCAGTTTTACGGGGGCGGGTGGCTACACCTTC. As protein: CASSFTGAGGYTF.

The rearrangement uses TRBV6-5 and TRBJ1-5; D remains unclear. The CDR3 extends over 15 amino acids. In germline, CDR1 is MNHEY, CDR2 SVGAGI. V was cut by 0 bases and J by 3 bases, with 9 bases left in between. The CDR3 sequence: CASSYSGQSNQPQHF. The CDR3 DNA follows: TGTGCCAGCAGTTACTCTGGGCAGTCCAATCAGCCCCAGCATTTT.

This clonotype was counted many times. The V call is TRBV5-5, the J call TRBJ2-3; D unresolved. The CDR3 is 14 residues long. Germline V gene lookup returns CDR1 SGHKS and CDR2 YYEKEE (reference sequence). V dropped 1 base and J dropped 1 base, with 7 bases sitting between them. CDR3 region: CASSLSPRTDTQYF. The DNA of the CDR3 is TGTGCCAGCAGCTTGTCACCACGCACAGATACGCAGTATTTT.

This clonotype occurred many times. The chain employs TRBV7-2 and TRBJ1-6; a weak D match, TRBD1 (5 bases). Between the trimmed V and J ends, which lost 3 bases and 6 bases, there was a span of 12 bases. The CDR3 runs to 15 residues. Per the germline V gene, CDR1 is SGHTA and CDR2 is FQGNSA. In DNA, the CDR3 is TGTGCCAGCAGCTTTATTCGGGGGAGTAATTCACCCCTCCACTTT. Protein sequence: CASSFIRGSNSPLHF.